These 21 T cell receptor beta chains came from one sample sequenced in a study of cytomegalovirus exposure and HLA in healthy donors. The study ran its PCR with 60 Vbeta and 13 Jbeta primers. This table comes from immunoSEQ multiplex PCR, and its TCRdb copy is limited to in-frame clones, with some not included. The sample consists of roughly 180,000 clones, 79% of them appearing once. The specimen was PBMCs. These TCRs come from a girl between 10 and 17 years old in good health and CMV-seropositive.

The rearrangement links TRBV6-4 to TRBJ2-1; a weak D match, TRBD2 (7 bases). The CDR3 is made up of 14 amino acids. CDR1 and CDR2 from the germline V gene are MRHNA and SNTAGT. Trimming stripped 3 bases from V and 7 bases from J, with 13 bases between. The CDR3 region has the DNA TGTGCCAGCAGTGAGGGGAGGGGGGGTAATGAGCAGTTCTTC. It yields the protein CASSEGRGGNEQFF.

Of note for this clone: The same CDR3 arises from other DNA sequences in this sample as well. The V and J genes are TRBV7-9 and TRBJ1-5; TRBD1 is a possible D gene (6 bases). Trimming left V 2 bases short and J 7 bases short, with 9 bases between. Germline V gene sequence: CDR1 SEHNR, CDR2 FQNEAQ (reference sequence). CDR3 length: 13 amino acids. CDR3 sequence: CASSLTGNQPQHF. Written as DNA, the CDR3 is TGTGCCAGCAGCTTAACAGGGAACCAGCCCCAGCATTTT.

This rearrangement joins TRBV10-3 to TRBJ1-1, with D possibly matching TRBD1 (5 bases). The germline CDR1 and CDR2 sequences are ENHRY and SYGVKD. V was shortened by 0 bases and J by 4 bases, with 9 bases between the two germline ends. The CDR3 is 14 amino acids. The CDR3 spells CAISESGGVTEAFF. In DNA, the CDR3 is TGTGCCATCAGTGAGTCGGGAGGGGTCACTGAAGCTTTCTTT.

This rearrangement joins TRBV25-1 to TRBJ1-2, with a possible D match to TRBD1 (6 bases). Trimming removed 3 bases from V and 10 bases from J, with 15 bases in between. In germline, CDR1 is MGHDK, CDR2 SYGVNS. The CDR3 is made up of 13 amino acids. DNA of the CDR3: TGTGCCAGCAGTGACGGGACAAGGATTACCTACACCTTC. Protein product: CASSDGTRITYTF.

The V call is TRBV29-1, the J call TRBJ2-3, with D tentatively TRBD1 (5 bases). With 4 bases removed from V and 1 base from J, the gap between germline ends came to 9 bases. This CDR3 is built from 13 residues. CDR1 is SQVTM, CDR2 ANQGSEA, per germline. DNA of the CDR3: TGCAGCGTTGGGCAGGGTGGCACAGATACGCAGTATTTT. It specifies CSVGQGGTDTQYF.

On this clone: One end of the junction is discordant with germline, which a read error may explain. The sample holds other DNA sequences that translate to the same CDR3. The rearrangement links TRBV5-1 to TRBJ1-1; D gene unclear. Germline CDR1 and CDR2: SGHRS and YFSETQ. The length of the CDR3 is 14 residues. The CDR3 loop is CASSLVQANTEAFF. Here the CDR3 DNA reads TGCGCTAGCAGCTTGGTTCAGGCGAACACTGAAGCTTTCTTT.

The CDR3 DNA reads TGCGCCAGCAGCCACTCCGGGACAGGGGTAGGAGGCTACACCTTC. Its protein is CASSHSGTGVGGYTF. The gene calls are TRBV4-1 and TRBJ1-2, with TRBD1 identical over 10 bases. The CDR3 runs 15 residues. J gave up 8 bases and V 3 bases, and 9 bases lay outside the gene matches. The germline V gene encodes CDR1 MGHRA and CDR2 YSYEKL.

This chain links TRBV7-2 with TRBJ2-7, with TRBD2 matching over 9 bases. Per germline, CDR1 SGHTA and CDR2 FQGNSA. V lost 6 bases, J lost 2 bases, and 5 bases stayed unmatched. CDR3 length: 14 residues. CDR3 sequence reads: CASSKGLAAYEQYF. The CDR3, as DNA: TGTGCCAGCAGTAAGGGACTAGCCGCCTACGAGCAGTACTTC.

As regards this clone: Distinct nucleotide sequences in the sample also encode this CDR3. The V gene is TRBV19, the J gene TRBJ2-7; TRBD1 agrees at 7 bases. V gave up 6 bases and J gave up 0 bases; unmatched junction bases: 5. Germline V gene sequence: CDR1 LNHDA, CDR2 SQIVND (reference sequence). The CDR3 loop spans 14 amino acids. The DNA of the CDR3 is TGTGCCAGTAGGGGGACAGTCAGCTCCTACGAGCAGTACTTC. It yields the protein CASRGTVSSYEQYF.

V usage is TRBV7-2 and J usage is TRBJ2-1, with 7 bases identical to TRBD2. V trimming: 2 bases; J trimming: 0 bases; junction bases outside the gene matches: 4. CDR3 length equals 16 residues. Looked up from germline, CDR1 is SGHTA and CDR2 is FQGNSA. CDR3 DNA: TGTGCCAGCAGCTTAAAGACGGGGGGCTCCTACAATGAGCAGTTCTTC. Protein product: CASSLKTGGSYNEQFF.

This clone was observed a single time. The genes are TRBV5-1 and TRBJ1-2; 8 bases fit TRBD1. The CDR3 totals 15 residues. Germline trimming cut 3 bases from V and 6 bases from J; bases unmatched to any gene: 10. CDR1 is SGHRS and CDR2 is YFSETQ in the germline V gene. This CDR3 reads CASSSQTQGGDGYTF. The CDR3 DNA sequence: TGCGCCAGCAGCTCACAAACACAGGGGGGTGATGGCTACACCTTC. The full variable domain, rest sourced from reference TRBV5-1 and TRBJ1-2, is KAGVTQTPRYLIKTRGQQVTLSCSPISGHRSVSWYQQTPGQGLQFLFEYFSETQRNKGNFPGRFSGRQFSNSRSEMNVSTLELGDSALYLCASSSQTQGGDGYTFGSGTRLTVV.

The V call is TRBV11-3, the J call TRBJ2-5, with TRBD2 as a possible D gene (5 bases). CDR3 length equals 14 residues. Per germline, CDR1 SGHNT and CDR2 YENEEA. The V gene lost 0 bases and the J gene lost 5 bases, with 10 bases spanning the gap. This chain's CDR3 is CASSLEPGSETQYF. CDR3 bases: TGTGCCAGCAGCTTAGAGCCGGGGTCGGAGACCCAGTACTTC.

The gene calls are TRBV4-2 and TRBJ1-6, with 7 bases lining up with TRBD1. Germline CDR1 is LGHNA and CDR2 is YNFKEQ. V gave up 0 bases and J gave up 0 bases; unmatched junction bases: 14. This CDR3 has 21 residues. CDR3 sequence: CASSQEWAGTAASSYNSPLHF. Written as DNA, the CDR3 is TGTGCCAGCAGCCAAGAATGGGCCGGGACAGCCGCGAGCTCCTATAATTCACCCCTCCACTTT.

CDR3 in DNA: TGTGCCAGTAGCACAGGGCAGGGAAACACCATATATTTT. This encodes CASSTGQGNTIYF. V is TRBV19 and J is TRBJ1-3; the D gene is possibly TRBD1 (6 bases). CDR1 is LNHDA and CDR2 is SQIVND in the germline V gene (reference sequence). This CDR3 spans 13 amino acids. Trimming removed 6 bases from V and 4 bases from J, with 10 bases in between.

This clone occurred a few times. This chain connects TRBV10-3 to TRBJ2-5; 13 bases agree with TRBD2. This CDR3 contains 16 residues. CDR1 is ENHRY and CDR2 is SYGVKD in the germline V gene. J gave up 5 bases and V 6 bases, and 9 bases lay outside the gene matches. As DNA, the CDR3 is TGTGCCATCAGGGCCGGGACTAGCGGGGATGGGGAGACCCAGTACTTC. This codes for CAIRAGTSGDGETQYF.

The V and J genes are TRBV7-2 and TRBJ1-3; 7 positions agree with TRBD1. The CDR3 consists of 16 residues. V dropped 5 bases and J dropped 0; count of bases not matched to a gene: 7. CDR1 SGHTA and CDR2 FQGNSA come from the germline V gene. In DNA, the CDR3 is TGTGCCAGCAGCGAGGAAACAGGGGTCTCTGGAAACACCATATATTTT. It yields the protein CASSEETGVSGNTIYF.

The chain is built from TRBV9 and TRBJ2-7; D perhaps matches TRBD1 (7 bases). Germline values: CDR1 SGDLS, CDR2 YYNGEE. The ends were cut back, 4 bases at V and 3 bases at J, with 17 bases in the middle. The CDR3 is 15 amino acids. For the CDR3, the DNA is TGTGCCAGCAGCCCTCAGGGGGGTACGAACTACGAGCAGTACTTC. Translating gives CASSPQGGTNYEQYF.

The chain carries TRBV7-2 and TRBJ2-1, with a possible D match to TRBD2 (5 bases). Germline V gene lookup returns CDR1 SGHTA and CDR2 FQGNSA. The V end was cut by 5 bases, the J end by 2 bases, with 13 bases between. The CDR3 is 15 amino acids. The CDR3 DNA is TGTGCCAGCAGCCTAGGACTCCCGGCCTACAATGAGCAGTTCTTC. It is translated as CASSLGLPAYNEQFF.

The chain employs TRBV7-8 and TRBJ1-2, with D hard to call. Trimming left V 5 bases short and J 3 bases short, with 13 bases between. Germline V gives CDR1 SGHVS, CDR2 FQNEAQ. This CDR3 has 14 amino acids. CDR3 loop: CASSLGGRDYGYTF. DNA of the CDR3: TGTGCCAGCAGCCTCGGCGGGAGGGACTATGGCTACACCTTC.

The chain carries TRBV9 and TRBJ1-6, with 10 bases lining up with TRBD1. The CDR3 consists of 16 residues. Germline V lookup: CDR1 SGDLS, CDR2 YYNGEE. V lost 3 bases and J lost 7; bases outside the gene matches: 7. This chain's CDR3 is CASSAQGQGPNSPLHF. The CDR3, as DNA: TGTGCCAGCAGCGCCCAGGGACAGGGGCCGAATTCACCCCTCCACTTT.

The chain carries TRBV2 and TRBJ2-3; 9 positions match TRBD1. The germline V gene has CDR1 SNHLY and CDR2 FYNNEI. The CDR3 runs 17 residues. After removal of 7 bases from V and 2 bases from J, the junction contained 13 bases not matched to a gene. DNA for the CDR3: TGTGCCAGCATCACACAACCGGGACAGGGACACACAGATACGCAGTATTTT. This gives the protein CASITQPGQGHTDTQYF.